Listed below are T cell receptor beta chains from one sample, sequenced in a study of technical replicates of blood from a handful of donors. The data were produced by immunoSEQ multiplex PCR, yet TCRdb's version contains in-frame clones alone and is incomplete. Of around 70,000 clones in the sample, roughly 93% are singletons; the top ten hold 0.2% to 0.3%. The sequenced sample was T cells isolated from PBMCs. Receptors were obtained from a human donor in good health. Both conserved end residues are part of each CDR3.

TRBV7-9,TRBJ2-3,16,CASSSLNGGAPRAQYF
TRBV5-1,TRBJ2-7,15,CASSTWTGRAYEQYF
TRBV4-1,TRBJ2-7,14,CASSSGTASYEQYF
TRBV7-9,TRBJ2-5,12,CASSLDLETQYF
TRBV27,TRBJ2-2,15,CATNSIRGPVGELFF
TRBV2,TRBJ2-1,17,CASSAGLADSSYNEQFF
TRBV7-3,TRBJ2-2,17,CASSANPRTRGTGELFF
TRBV5-1,TRBJ2-2,18,CASSPLAGEVSNTGELFF
TRBV2,TRBJ2-7,15,CASRRGTSGFQEQYF
TRBV2,TRBJ2-5,12,CASSGQIETQYF
TRBV11-2,TRBJ1-2,16,CASTRPGLTGGNGYTF
TRBV19,TRBJ2-7,14,CASSLGQGPYEQYF
TRBV29-1,TRBJ1-2,18,CSVEVSGVTGRLNYGYTF
TRBV9,TRBJ1-1,14,CASSVGNRDTEAFF
TRBV30,TRBJ2-1,12,CAWRRGRNEQFF
TRBV6-5,TRBJ1-6,12,CASSYADSPLHF
TRBV9,TRBJ2-5,12,CASSEGTETQYF
TRBV11-2,TRBJ2-7,15,CASSSRTDRGDEQYF
TRBV9,TRBJ2-7,15,CASSVAGQGLYEQYF
TRBV27,TRBJ2-7,13,CASSGSPLYEQYF
TRBV5-4,TRBJ2-7,15,CASSVTSGYTYEQYF
TRBV10-1,TRBJ2-2,15,CASSGGSFGTGELFF
TRBV5-1,TRBJ2-7,15,CASSEFPGQIYEQYF
TRBV29-1,TRBJ2-3,13,CRVGAGGSDTQYF
TRBV6-5,TRBJ1-5,15,CASRSRDIGGEPQHF
TRBV7-9,TRBJ2-5,12,CASSLPSETQYF
TRBV30,TRBJ2-7,16,CAWSVGQPSYNYEQYF
TRBV6-6,TRBJ1-1,15,CASRTRGGTDTEAFF
TRBV6-1,TRBJ2-3,15,CASSEGTGYGDTQYF
TRBV11-2,TRBJ2-5,16,CASSLAERGGGETQYF
TRBV7-9,TRBJ2-7,17,CASSLGSGDRDSYEQYF
TRBV7-8,TRBJ1-6,14,CASSLGATNSPLHF
TRBV5-1,TRBJ2-3,17,CASSPSTSGGRGDTQYF
TRBV7-9,TRBJ1-1,14,CASSTTGKNTEAFF
TRBV10-3,TRBJ1-5,14,CAISDSRSNQPQHF
TRBV9,TRBJ2-1,14,CASSPFRVYNEQFF
TRBV30,TRBJ1-1,12,CAWSVLEARAFF
TRBV4-1,TRBJ2-2,13,CASSPNPPGELFF
TRBV27,TRBJ2-7,15,CASSLGAGGGYEQYF
TRBV2,TRBJ2-2,13,CASSEGEPGELFF
TRBV2,TRBJ2-3,13,CASSRGWTDTQYF
TRBV28,TRBJ1-5,19,CASRKPGQGPLVSNQPQHF
TRBV10-3,TRBJ1-3,14,CAISETLTGNTIYF
TRBV10-1,TRBJ2-5,15,CASSDGLAGQETQYF
TRBV6-1,TRBJ2-5,14,CASRLLDREGTQYF
TRBV6-5,TRBJ2-5,15,CASSYKSPTQETQYF
TRBV4-2,TRBJ2-1,18,CASSQDIFREDSYNEQFF
TRBV10-2,TRBJ1-2,13,CASTDRAGYGYTF
TRBV5-4,TRBJ2-7,16,CASSGEKASGGYEQYF
TRBV30,TRBJ1-2,12,CACPGGNYGYTF
TRBV19,TRBJ1-4,16,CASSIDDRGGNEKLFF
TRBV19,TRBJ2-7,18,CASSIVRQLYPLEYEQYF